These T cell receptor beta chains were read from a single sample in a study of shared T cell receptors in the human thymus. Some clones are missing from TCRdb's copy, which holds only in-frame ones; the method was immunoSEQ multiplex PCR. The table includes roughly 700,000 clones, roughly 90% detected once. This sample also belongs to another study, concerning human thymus T cells.

Sequenced input: thymocytes. These receptors were collected from a boy under three years old with a congenital heart defect. CDR3s include the opening cysteine and the closing phenylalanine or tryptophan. Fields, in order: J gene, clone size, D gene, V gene, CDR3 DNA, CDR3 protein. A D gene is named only where the DNA matches it firmly. Clone size appears in some rows only: once, few, many, or a class for an expanded clone.

TRBJ2-2 | . | . | TRBV30 | TGTGCCTGGAGTGTACCCTGGGGCAGTTACACCGGGGAGCTGTTTTTT | CAWSVPWGSYTGELFF
TRBJ2-5 | . | TRBD1 | TRBV27 | TGTGCCAGCAGGCCGGGACAGATAAAAGAGACCCAGTACTTC | CASRPGQIKETQYF
TRBJ1-1 | . | . | TRBV27 | TGTGCCAGCAGTTTAGGGCAGGGGTCGAACACTGAAGCTTTCTTT | CASSLGQGSNTEAFF
TRBJ2-1 | once | TRBD2 | TRBV29-1 | TGCAGCGTGCCCGGAGGACTAGCGCTCTCCTACAATGAGCAGTTCTTC | CSVPGGLALSYNEQFF
TRBJ1-2 | . | . | TRBV27 | TGTGCCAGCAGTCTAGGGGGTAGGCCCCTGTATGGCTACACCTTC | CASSLGGRPLYGYTF
TRBJ2-1 | . | . | TRBV5-1 | TGCGCCAGCAGCTTGGGCGGGACGGGAGTGGGGTACAATGAGCAGTTCTTC | CASSLGGTGVGYNEQFF
TRBJ1-1 | . | TRBD1 | TRBV14 | TGTGCCAGCAGCCAAGATTGGACAGGGGTGAACACTGAAGCTTTCTTT | CASSQDWTGVNTEAFF
TRBJ1-1 | . | . | TRBV5-1 | TGCGCCAGCAGTCACAACAGGGTGGAGAACACTGAAGCTTTCTTT | CASSHNRVENTEAFF
TRBJ1-3 | . | . | TRBV6-5 | TGTGCCAGCAGTTGGGGGAGGCGGAGCTCTGGAAACACCATATATTTT | CASSWGRRSSGNTIYF
TRBJ2-7 | . | TRBD2 | TRBV9 | TGTGCCAGCAGCGAAGCGACTAGCGGGACCCACGAGCAGTACTTC | CASSEATSGTHEQYF
TRBJ2-7 | . | TRBD2 | TRBV14 | TGTGCCAGCAGCCAAAGAAAGCGGGAGGTCTACGAGCAGTACTTC | CASSQRKREVYEQYF
TRBJ1-1 | . | . | TRBV6-5 | TGTGCCAGCACGGCGAGGGAACCCAACACTGAAGCTTTCTTT | CASTAREPNTEAFF
TRBJ2-4 | . | . | TRBV6-4 | TGTGCCCCGTTAGGGGGGGGCATTCAGTACTTC | CAPLGGGIQYF
TRBJ2-5 | . | . | TRBV6-6 | TGTGCCAGCAGTTACTCGGGCCGGCAGACCCAGTACTTC | CASSYSGRQTQYF
TRBJ1-4 | . | . | TRBV30 | TGTGCCTGGAGTGTAAGGGACGGGGAGGGTGAAAAACTGTTTTTT | CAWSVRDGEGEKLFF
TRBJ1-2 | . | TRBD1 | TRBV25-1 | TGTGCCAGCAGTGACTCGGGACAGGGGCGTCGGGGCTACACCTTC | CASSDSGQGRRGYTF
TRBJ2-7 | . | TRBD1 | TRBV4-3 | TGCGCCAGCAGCCAAGATCCTGGGACAGTTTCCTACGAGCAGTACTTC | CASSQDPGTVSYEQYF